A single sample gave rise to the 30 T cell receptor beta chains below, sequenced in a study of blood T cell repertoires in COVID-19. Here immunoSEQ multiplex PCR was the method, and the copy in TCRdb shows in-frame clones only, minus some. The sample has some 66,000 clones; 70% to 85% are singletons. The sample was peripheral blood. All receptors derive from a man between 60 and 75 years old with acute or convalescent COVID-19.

This sequence joins TRBV30 and TRBJ1-2; D remains ambiguous. The CDR3 length is 11 residues. Trimming removed 1 base at V and 8 bases at J, with 8 bases between. Germline V CDR1 and CDR2: GTSNPN, SVGIG (reference sequence). The CDR3 DNA reads as TGTGCCTGGAGTGATGGGCTAGGCTACACCTTC. The encoded protein is CAWSDGLGYTF.

This rearrangement joins TRBV7-2 to TRBJ2-1, with 11 nucleotides matching TRBD1. After removal of 5 bases from V and 7 bases from J, the junction contained 7 bases not matched to a gene. The CDR3 loop spans 15 amino acids. The germline V gene has CDR1 SGHTA and CDR2 FQGNSA. CDR3 DNA sequence: TGTGCCAGCAGCATATCCGGGACAGGGGGGAATGAGCAGTTCTTC. This codes for CASSISGTGGNEQFF.

The V call is TRBV10-3, the J call TRBJ1-1, with TRBD1 matching over 7 bases. The CDR3 sequence is 16 residues long. Losses at the gene ends were 3 bases for V and 0 bases for J; bases not matched to a gene: 7. Germline CDR1 reads ENHRY; CDR2 reads SYGVKD. CDR3 sequence reads: CAISDWDSIMNTEAFF. CDR3 coding DNA: TGTGCCATCAGTGACTGGGACAGCATCATGAACACTGAAGCTTTCTTT.

CDR3 sequence (DNA): TGCGCCAGCAGCCAAGATCCGGACAGGGGGCGCGGAACTAATGAAAAACTGTTTTTT. Translation: CASSQDPDRGRGTNEKLFF. The chain carries TRBV4-1 and TRBJ1-4; 11 bases map to TRBD1. Germline loops: CDR1 MGHRA, CDR2 YSYEKL. The CDR3 contains 19 residues. Trimming removed 0 bases from V and 1 base from J; junction bases left unmatched: 7.

This chain links TRBV13 with TRBJ2-5, with 8 bases aligning to TRBD2. V gave up 5 bases and J gave up 7 bases; unmatched junction bases: 6. The CDR3 has 13 amino acids. The V gene's germline CDR1 is PRHDT and CDR2 FYEKMQ (reference sequence). The CDR3 loop reads CASSTGTRGTQYF. CDR3 DNA sequence: TGTGCCAGCAGCACTGGGACTAGGGGGACCCAGTACTTC. The variable domain in full, completed from reference TRBV13 and TRBJ2-5, reads AAGVIQSPRHLIKEKRETATLKCYPIPRHDTVYWYQQGPGQDPQFLISFYEKMQSDKGSIPDRFSAQQFSDYHSELNMSSLELGDSALYFCASSTGTRGTQYFGPGTRLLVL.

This clone came up a few times. The chain employs TRBV6-6 and TRBJ2-3, with D perhaps TRBD2 (5 bases). The V gene's germline CDR1 is MNHNY and CDR2 SVGAGI (reference sequence). The CDR3 length is 15 residues. V gave up 6 bases and J gave up 4 bases, with 17 bases separating them. For the CDR3, the DNA is TGTGCCAGCAGCCAAACGGCTAGCCCCGCAGATACGCAGTATTTT. Translation: CASSQTASPADTQYF.

J is TRBJ2-1 and V is TRBV14; possible D gene TRBD1, 6 bases. The germline gives CDR1 SGHDN, CDR2 FVKESK. The CDR3 runs 15 residues. Trimming removed 3 bases at V and 0 bases at J, with 9 bases between. In DNA form, the CDR3 reads TGTGCCAGCAGCCATACAGGGAGCTCCTACAATGAGCAGTTCTTC. Protein: CASSHTGSSYNEQFF.

As concerns this clone: At the DNA level, this CDR3 is encoded by other sequences in the same sample as well. The rearrangement links TRBV5-1 to TRBJ1-1; 12 bases fit TRBD1. Germline V gene sequence: CDR1 SGHRS, CDR2 YFSETQ. CDR3 length: 16 residues. Trimming cost V 1 base and J 2 bases; bases outside gene matches: 3. The CDR3 sequence: CASSLLGQGANTEAFF. Here the CDR3 DNA reads TGCGCCAGCAGCTTGTTGGGACAGGGGGCTAACACTGAAGCTTTCTTT.

By share of the sample, this clone is medium-sized (0.01 to 0.1%). This sequence joins TRBV19 and TRBJ1-1, with unresolved D. CDR3 length: 12 residues. Germline V gives CDR1 LNHDA, CDR2 SQIVND (reference sequence). Trimming removed 3 bases at V and 7 bases at J, with 9 bases between. In DNA, the CDR3 is TGTGCCAGTAGTATGAGTGGGCTTGAAGCTTTCTTT. Residues: CASSMSGLEAFF.

The chain couples TRBV24-1 to TRBJ1-2; TRBD1 matches at 8 bases. Germline-derived CDR1 and CDR2 are KGHDR and SFDVKD. The CDR3 runs to 14 residues. The trim removed 2 bases at V and 7 bases at J, leaving 5 bases unmatched. The CDR3 reads CATSDSPDRAGYTF. CDR3 DNA: TGTGCCACCAGTGATTCGCCGGACAGGGCTGGCTACACCTTC.

The chain uses TRBV11-2 and TRBJ1-6; 11 nucleotides match TRBD1. The CDR3 contains 16 residues. V was pared by 3 bases and J by 9 bases, with 7 bases of the junction left unmatched. Germline V gives CDR1 SGHAT, CDR2 FQNNGV. Written as DNA, the CDR3 is TGTGCCAGCAGCTTGGGGGTAGGACAGGGGGCTTCACCCCTCCACTTT. Translation gives CASSLGVGQGASPLHF.

The chain recombines TRBV3-1 (or the pseudogene TRBV3-2) with TRBJ1-1; D may be TRBD1 (5 bases). Germline loops: CDR1 LGHDT, CDR2 YNNKEL (reference sequence). The CDR3 is made up of 16 amino acids. V was pared by 4 bases and J by 0 bases, with 15 bases between. The CDR3 bases are TGTGCCAGCAGCCCCACCTCTGGGGGGATGAACACTGAAGCTTTCTTT. Translated, it gives CASSPTSGGMNTEAFF.

The V gene is TRBV7-8, the J gene TRBJ1-2; 9 positions agree with TRBD1. This CDR3 region has 13 residues. From germline, CDR1 is SGHVS and CDR2 FQNEAQ. V lost 5 bases, J lost 7 bases, and 5 bases stayed unmatched. CDR3 region: CASSRGTGSGYTF. The CDR3 DNA reads as TGTGCCAGCAGCCGAGGGACAGGGTCTGGCTACACCTTC. The whole variable domain, remainder taken from reference TRBV7-8 and TRBJ1-2, is GAGVSQSPRYKVAKRGQDVALRCDPISGHVSLFWYQQALGQGPEFLTYFQNEAQLDKSGLPSDRFFAERPEGSVSTLKIQRTQQEDSAVYLCASSRGTGSGYTFGSGTRLTVV.

The chain employs TRBV11-2 and TRBJ2-3; 9 bases line up with TRBD2. The CDR3 extends over 16 amino acids. Losses at the gene ends were 5 bases for V and 5 bases for J; bases not matched to a gene: 11. Germline CDR1 SGHAT, CDR2 FQNNGV. The CDR3, as DNA: TGTGCCAGCAGCCCCAGGTTAGCGGGGGATCTAGATACGCAGTATTTT. It yields the protein CASSPRLAGDLDTQYF. Combining the CDR3 with reference TRBV11-2 and TRBJ2-3 gives the whole variable domain EAGVAQSPRYKIIEKRQSVAFWCNPISGHATLYWYQQILGQGPKLLIQFQNNGVVDDSQLPKDRFSAERLKGVDSTLKIQPAKLEDSAVYLCASSPRLAGDLDTQYFGPGTRLTVL.

The chain links TRBV5-4 to TRBJ1-6; D remains unclear. Trimming removed 0 bases at V and 8 bases at J, with 12 bases between. The germline V gene has CDR1 SGHNT and CDR2 YYREEE (reference sequence). This CDR3 region has 15 residues. CDR3 nucleotide sequence: TGTGCCAGCAGCTTGGATTCGGGAAACGATTCACCCCTCCACTTT. Its translation is CASSLDSGNDSPLHF.

A note on this clone: The germline gene is not matched at one end of the junction; a read error may be the cause. V gene TRBV6-2 or TRBV6-3 combines with J gene TRBJ1-2, with D maybe TRBD1 (5 bases). CDR1 is MNHEY and CDR2 is SVGEGT in the germline V gene. This CDR3 spans 16 amino acids. CDR3 bases: TGTGCCAGCAGTAACTCCTTCCAGGGAATTAACTATGGCTACACCTTC. It codes for CASSNSFQGINYGYTF.

The CDR3 region is CASSQGVGNYGYTF. The CDR3 region has the DNA TGTGCCAGCAGCCAAGGGGTGGGGAACTATGGCTACACCTTC. The chain recombines TRBV7-8 with TRBJ1-2, with TRBD1 as a possible D gene (5 bases). Trimming left V 5 bases short and J 2 bases short, with 12 bases between. The germline V gene has CDR1 SGHVS and CDR2 FQNEAQ. CDR3 length: 14 residues.

Judged by abundance, this clone is medium-sized. Different DNA sequences within this sample yield the same CDR3. The J gene is TRBJ1-1, the V gene TRBV5-1; TRBD1 matches at 10 bases. The V gene's germline CDR1 is SGHRS and CDR2 YFSETQ. J was trimmed by 5 bases and V by 0 bases; bases with no gene match: 4. The CDR3 runs to 15 residues. CDR3 DNA: TGCGCCAGCAGCTTGGGACAGGGGGCGCGAACTGAAGCTTTCTTT. This sequence encodes CASSLGQGARTEAFF.

The chain uses TRBV18 and TRBJ2-1; D unresolved. Germline V gives CDR1 KGHSH, CDR2 LQKENI. There are 15 residues in the CDR3. Trimming removed 3 bases from V and 0 bases from J, with 9 bases in between. This CDR3 reads CASSPLDSSYNEQFF. As DNA, the CDR3 is TGTGCCAGCTCACCGCTTGATAGCTCCTACAATGAGCAGTTCTTC.

This clone was picked up a small number of times. The chain joins TRBV4-3 to TRBJ1-4, with 8 bases identical to TRBD1. The trim removed 0 bases at V and 6 bases at J, leaving 6 bases unmatched. CDR1 is LGHNA and CDR2 is YSLEER in the germline V gene. The CDR3 is 16 residues long. CDR3 in amino acids: CASSQDWGQAHEKLFF. The CDR3 nucleotides are TGCGCCAGCAGCCAAGATTGGGGACAGGCCCATGAAAAACTGTTTTTT.

This chain uses TRBV13 with TRBJ2-7, with 11 bases lining up with TRBD2. The CDR3 runs to 15 residues. Germline CDR1 reads PRHDT; CDR2 reads FYEKMQ (reference sequence). V lost 6 bases to trimming and J lost 0 bases; unmatched junction nucleotides: 4. CDR3 DNA: TGTGCCAGCAGTCATCTAGCGGGGGGCTCCTACGAGCAGTACTTC. Its translation is CASSHLAGGSYEQYF.

The CDR3 bases are TGTGCCAGCAGCGACCCATCACAGGGGGATGAAGCTTTCTTT. The encoded protein is CASSDPSQGDEAFF. The V call is TRBV9, the J call TRBJ1-1, with 8 bases that match TRBD1. The J segment lost 7 bases and the V segment lost 3 bases, leaving 8 bases of the junction unmatched. This CDR3 is 14 amino acids long. Germline loops: CDR1 SGDLS, CDR2 YYNGEE.

V is TRBV9 and J is TRBJ1-4; TRBD1 matches 7 bases. CDR1 and CDR2 (germline): SGDLS, YYNGEE. The V and J ends lost 0 bases and 0 bases, in that order; junction bases with no gene match: 11. The CDR3 consists of 19 residues. This CDR3 reads CASSVEAGTAPATNEKLFF. CDR3 nucleotides: TGTGCCAGCAGCGTAGAAGCAGGGACAGCTCCAGCAACTAATGAAAAACTGTTTTTT. Together with reference TRBV9 and TRBJ1-4, the CDR3 gives the full variable domain: DSGVTQTPKHLITATGQRVTLRCSPRSGDLSVYWYQQSLDQGLQFLIQYYNGEERAKGNILERFSAQQFPDLHSELNLSSLELGDSALYFCASSVEAGTAPATNEKLFFGSGTQLSVL.

The chain combines TRBV3-1 (or the pseudogene TRBV3-2) with TRBJ1-1; D gene unclear. Per the germline V gene, CDR1 is LGHDT and CDR2 is YNNKEL (reference sequence). The CDR3 is 17 residues long. Trimming shortened V by 4 bases and J by 1 base, and 19 bases separated the two germline ends. The DNA for the CDR3 is TGTGCCAGCAGCCCTCTAGGTGTCGTGGCGGGGAACACTGAAGCTTTCTTT. Its protein is CASSPLGVVAGNTEAFF.

V and J are TRBV19 and TRBJ2-3, with 13 positions matching TRBD2. The CDR3 has 18 amino acids. Per the germline V gene, CDR1 is LNHDA and CDR2 is SQIVND (reference sequence). V trimming: 4 bases; J trimming: 0 bases; junction bases outside the gene matches: 7. The CDR3 loop reads CASSKGTSGVHSTDTQYF. The DNA of the CDR3 is TGTGCCAGTAGTAAGGGGACTAGCGGGGTACATAGCACAGATACGCAGTATTTT.

The rearrangement links TRBV10-1 to TRBJ2-1, with TRBD1 identical over 11 bases. The CDR3 is made up of 14 amino acids. V dropped 6 bases and J dropped 9; count of bases not matched to a gene: 7. From germline, CDR1 is WNHNN and CDR2 SYGVQD (reference sequence). The DNA of the CDR3 is TGCGCCAGCAGCCCGGGACAGGGGGTAGGTGAGCAGTTCTTC. It is translated as CASSPGQGVGEQFF.

V and J are TRBV7-2 and TRBJ1-2; 8 nucleotides match TRBD1. Germline values: CDR1 SGHTA, CDR2 FQGNSA. The CDR3 loop spans 14 amino acids. Germline trimming cut 1 base from V and 2 bases from J; bases unmatched to any gene: 0. CDR3 nucleotide sequence: TGTGCCAGCAGCTTAGGGACAGGGAACTATGGCTACACCTTC. It is translated as CASSLGTGNYGYTF.

The chain combines TRBV19 with TRBJ1-6, with 10 bases that match TRBD1. Losses at the gene ends were 2 bases for V and 8 bases for J; bases not matched to a gene: 3. Per germline, CDR1 LNHDA and CDR2 SQIVND (reference sequence). The CDR3 has 15 amino acids. In nucleotides, the CDR3 is TGTGCCAGTAGTATACAGACAGGGGGCCATTCACCCCTCCACTTT. This codes for CASSIQTGGHSPLHF.

This clone was recorded once. The chain is built from TRBV6-6 and TRBJ2-2; no clear D. V lost 6 bases to trimming and J lost 4 bases, with 9 bases between them. This CDR3 has 13 amino acids. Germline assignment: CDR1 MNHNY and CDR2 SVGAGI (reference sequence). CDR3 region: CASSVTATGELFF. In nucleotides, the CDR3 is TGTGCCAGCAGCGTCACAGCCACCGGGGAGCTGTTTTTT.

The chain joins TRBV6-6 to TRBJ2-5, with TRBD2 as a possible D gene (5 bases). The CDR3 length is 16 residues. Trimming cost V 0 bases and J 2 bases, with 13 bases left between them. The germline V gene encodes CDR1 MNHNY and CDR2 SVGAGI (reference sequence). The CDR3 DNA is TGTGCCAGCAGTTACTCCGTCAATCGGGGTCAAGAGACCCAGTACTTC. Residues: CASSYSVNRGQETQYF.